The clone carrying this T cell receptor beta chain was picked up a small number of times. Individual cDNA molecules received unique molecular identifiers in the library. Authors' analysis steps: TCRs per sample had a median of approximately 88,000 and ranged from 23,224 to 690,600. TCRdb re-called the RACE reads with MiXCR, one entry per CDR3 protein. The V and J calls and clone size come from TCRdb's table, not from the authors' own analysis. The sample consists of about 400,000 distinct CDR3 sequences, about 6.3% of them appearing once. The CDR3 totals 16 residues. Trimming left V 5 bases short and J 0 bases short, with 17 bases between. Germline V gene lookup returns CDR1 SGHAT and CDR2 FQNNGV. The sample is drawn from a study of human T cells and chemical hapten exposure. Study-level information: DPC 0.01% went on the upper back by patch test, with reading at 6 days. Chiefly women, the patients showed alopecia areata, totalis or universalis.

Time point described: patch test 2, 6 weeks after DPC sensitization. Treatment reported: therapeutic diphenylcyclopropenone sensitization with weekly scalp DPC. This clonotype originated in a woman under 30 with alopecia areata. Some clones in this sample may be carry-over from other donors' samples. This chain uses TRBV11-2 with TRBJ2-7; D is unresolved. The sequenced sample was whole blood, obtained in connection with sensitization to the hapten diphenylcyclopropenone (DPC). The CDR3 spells CASSPEPRSSSYEQYF. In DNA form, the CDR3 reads TGTGCCAGCAGCCCGGAGCCCAGGAGCAGCTCCTACGAGCAGTACTTC. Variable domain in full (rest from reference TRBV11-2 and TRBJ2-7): EAGVAQSPRYKIIEKRQSVAFWCNPISGHATLYWYQQILGQGPKLLIQFQNNGVVDDSQLPKDRFSAERLKGVDSTLKIQPAKLEDSAVYLCASSPEPRSSSYEQYFGPGTRLTVT.